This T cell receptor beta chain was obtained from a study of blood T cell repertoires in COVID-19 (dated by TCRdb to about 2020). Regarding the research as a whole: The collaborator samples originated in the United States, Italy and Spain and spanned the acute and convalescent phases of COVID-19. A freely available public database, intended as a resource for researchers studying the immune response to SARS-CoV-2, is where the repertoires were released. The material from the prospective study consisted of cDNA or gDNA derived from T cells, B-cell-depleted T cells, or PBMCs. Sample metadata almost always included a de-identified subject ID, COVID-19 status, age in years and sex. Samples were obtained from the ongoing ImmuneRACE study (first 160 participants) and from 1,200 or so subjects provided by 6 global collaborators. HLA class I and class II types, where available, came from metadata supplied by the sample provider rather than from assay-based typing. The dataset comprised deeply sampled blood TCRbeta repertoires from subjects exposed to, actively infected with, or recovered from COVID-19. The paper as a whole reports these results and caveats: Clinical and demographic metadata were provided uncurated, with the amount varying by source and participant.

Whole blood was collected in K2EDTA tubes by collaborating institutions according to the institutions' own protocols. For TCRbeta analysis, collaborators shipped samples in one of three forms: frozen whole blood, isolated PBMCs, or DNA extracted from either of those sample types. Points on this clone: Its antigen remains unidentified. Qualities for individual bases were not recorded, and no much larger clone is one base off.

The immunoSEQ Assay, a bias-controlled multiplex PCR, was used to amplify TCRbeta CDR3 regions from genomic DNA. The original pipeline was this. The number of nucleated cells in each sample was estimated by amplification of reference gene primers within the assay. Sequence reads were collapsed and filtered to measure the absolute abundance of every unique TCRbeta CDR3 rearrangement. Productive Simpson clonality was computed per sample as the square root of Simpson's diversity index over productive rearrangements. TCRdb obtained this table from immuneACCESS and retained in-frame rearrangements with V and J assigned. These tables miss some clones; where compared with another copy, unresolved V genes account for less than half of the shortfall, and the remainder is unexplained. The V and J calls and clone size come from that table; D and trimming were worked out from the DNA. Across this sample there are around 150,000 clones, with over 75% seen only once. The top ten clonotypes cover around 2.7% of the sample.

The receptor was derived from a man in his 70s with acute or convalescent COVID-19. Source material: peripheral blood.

In nucleotides, the sequence is TGTGCCACCAGTGATTCTACTAGCGGGAATTTAGATACGCAGTATTTT. It encodes CATSDSTSGNLDTQYF. The rearranged segments are TRBV24-1 and TRBJ2-3; 10 bases in the middle match TRBD2. The CDR3 spans 16 residues, from the cysteine through the phenylalanine. Of all the DNA, just the CDR3 is kept, 48 bases in frame from base 1. CDR1 is given as KGHDR and CDR2 as SFDVKD, both from the germline V gene. Unmatched junction bases come to 6, with V trimmed by 2 bases and J by 5 bases.